This entry is about one T cell receptor (beta chain). The antigen remains unidentified. Other nucleotide sequences from this sample produce the same CDR3. Produced via immunoSEQ multiplex PCR; TCRdb's table is partial and in-frame only. The repertoire includes some 94,000 clones, 95% to 97% of them detected once, and around 2.2% sits in the top ten. This entry comes from a study of OX40 agonist ivuxolimab in advanced cancers. Across the whole study: Dose-escalation patients suffered from hepatocellular carcinoma, melanoma, renal cell or head and neck cancer. It was permissible to have had prior anti-PD-1, anti-PD-L1 or anti-CTLA-4 therapy, and about 40% had some.

Germline-derived CDR1 and CDR2 are MDHEN and SYDVKM. Deletions cut 3 bases from V and 3 bases from J, with 8 bases between. The CDR3 is 13 residues long. General observations from the study: Clonal expansion by week 6 occurred in CD4+ and CD8+ blood T cells (at 0.1 to 3.0 mg/kg). Near-lowest levels of clonal expansion characterized partial responders at 0.1-3.0 mg/kg.

The specimen was CD4+ or CD8+ T cells sorted from blood, collected in a trial of the OX40 agonist ivuxolimab. The rearrangement uses TRBV28 and TRBJ1-2; no definite D call. The origin of this receptor is an adult with an advanced solid tumor such as melanoma, head and neck, liver or kidney cancer. The CDR3 DNA sequence: TGTGCCAGCAGTTTCGGTGGGGACTATGGCTACACCTTC. It translates to CASSFGGDYGYTF.